This T cell receptor (beta chain) originates from a study of T-cell reconstitution after alpha-beta-depleted transplantation in children. Study-level findings and limits: Surviving thymic progenitors and recipient T cells were the source of high TCRbeta diversity at day 60 in some patients. At around two months after transplant, the alpha-beta T cells were reportedly derived from several hundred expanded clones that came from non-depleted graft cells. T-cell numbers and diversity, one year after transplant, stemmed largely from T cells that were newly produced.

This clonotype was picked up a small number of times. As yet, its antigen is unknown. Using unique molecular identifiers, the investigators prepared the TCRbeta library. One entry per CDR3 protein results from TCRdb running MiXCR on the PCR reads. The sample contains 450,000 to 600,000 distinct CDR3 sequences, approximately 13% of which appear only once. The CDR3 length is 16 residues. Trimming left V 1 base short and J 5 bases short, with 16 bases between. Germline V gene data show CDR1 as KGHSH and CDR2 as LQKENI. This specimen was PBMCs, mostly from graft donor cells, taken 360 days after TCRalphabeta/CD19-depleted stem cell transplant. This clonotype was sampled from a male patient between 10 and 17 years old who had a stem cell transplant for acute myeloid leukemia, so the T cells may come from the graft donor. This chain links TRBV18 with TRBJ2-3; D is undetermined. The CDR3 DNA sequence: TGTGCCAGCTCACCACAATATCGGCCGTTTAAAGATACGCAGTATTTT. This codes for CASSPQYRPFKDTQYF.